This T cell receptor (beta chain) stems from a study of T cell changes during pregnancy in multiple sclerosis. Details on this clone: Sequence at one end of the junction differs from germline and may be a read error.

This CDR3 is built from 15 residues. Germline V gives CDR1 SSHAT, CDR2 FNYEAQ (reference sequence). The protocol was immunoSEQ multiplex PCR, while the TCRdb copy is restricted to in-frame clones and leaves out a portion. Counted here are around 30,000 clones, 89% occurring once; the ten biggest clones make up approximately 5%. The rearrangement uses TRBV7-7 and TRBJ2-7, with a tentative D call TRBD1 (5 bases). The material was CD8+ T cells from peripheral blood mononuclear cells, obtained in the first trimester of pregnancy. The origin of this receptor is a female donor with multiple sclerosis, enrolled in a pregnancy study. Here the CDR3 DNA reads TGTGCTAGCAGCTTAGGCACAGGAGAGAACAACGAGCAGTACTTC. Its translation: CASSLGTGENNEQYF.